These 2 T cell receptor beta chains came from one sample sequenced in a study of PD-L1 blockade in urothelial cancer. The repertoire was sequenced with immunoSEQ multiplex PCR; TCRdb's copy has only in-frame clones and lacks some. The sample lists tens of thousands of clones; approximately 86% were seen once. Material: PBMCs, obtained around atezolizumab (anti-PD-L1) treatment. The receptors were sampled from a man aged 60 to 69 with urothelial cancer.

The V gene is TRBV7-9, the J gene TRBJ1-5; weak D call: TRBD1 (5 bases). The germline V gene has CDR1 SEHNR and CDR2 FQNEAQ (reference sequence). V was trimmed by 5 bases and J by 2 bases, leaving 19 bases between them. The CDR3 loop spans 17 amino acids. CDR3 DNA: TGTGCCAGCAGCCCCTGCCGCGGGGGTAGTTGCAATCAGCCCCAGCATTTT. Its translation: CASSPCRGGSCNQPQHF.

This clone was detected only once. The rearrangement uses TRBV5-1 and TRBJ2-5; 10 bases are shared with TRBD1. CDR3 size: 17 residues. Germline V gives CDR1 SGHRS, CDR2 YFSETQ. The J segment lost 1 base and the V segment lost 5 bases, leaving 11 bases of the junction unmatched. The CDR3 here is CASRDRGLGLRQETQYF. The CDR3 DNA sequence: TGCGCCAGCAGAGACAGGGGGCTTGGCCTGCGCCAAGAGACCCAGTACTTC.